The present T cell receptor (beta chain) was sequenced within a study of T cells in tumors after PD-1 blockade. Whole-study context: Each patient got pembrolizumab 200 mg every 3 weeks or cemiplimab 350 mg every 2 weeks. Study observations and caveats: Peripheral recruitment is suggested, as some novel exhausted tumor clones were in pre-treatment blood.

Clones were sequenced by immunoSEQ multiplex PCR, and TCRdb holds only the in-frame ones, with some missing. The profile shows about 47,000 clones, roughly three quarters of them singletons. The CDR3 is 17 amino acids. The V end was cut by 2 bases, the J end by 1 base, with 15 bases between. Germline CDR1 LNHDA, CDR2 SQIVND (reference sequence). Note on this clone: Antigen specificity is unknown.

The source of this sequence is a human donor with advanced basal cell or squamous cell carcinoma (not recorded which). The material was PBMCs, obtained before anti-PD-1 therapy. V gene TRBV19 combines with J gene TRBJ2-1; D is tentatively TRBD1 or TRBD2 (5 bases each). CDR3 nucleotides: TGTGCCAGTAGTATACTCTCCAGGGACCTTTCCTACAATGAGCAGTTCTTC. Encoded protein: CASSILSRDLSYNEQFF.